This TCR beta chain was captured by sequencing in a study of tumor and adjacent non-tumor tissue in lung cancer. The template was RNA from unsorted bulk tissue. Donors were chemotherapy-naive, newly diagnosed lung cancer surgical patients in China, August–late 2014. The library came from three nested PCR rounds adapted from ARM-PCR protocols. Via MiXCR, TCRdb re-called the multiplex PCR reads, giving one row per CDR3 protein. The table has 90,000 to 110,000 distinct CDR3 sequences, roughly 73% seen once; the top ten hold approximately 35%. CDR3 size: 16 residues. Germline V gene lookup returns CDR1 DFQATT and CDR2 SNEGSKA (reference sequence). Deletions cut 6 bases from V and 5 bases from J, with 24 bases between. This clonotype was counted a single time.

The chain couples TRBV20-1 to TRBJ2-3; tentative D call: TRBD2 (6 bases). The material sequenced was lung tumor tissue. This sequence originates from a woman aged 55-69 years with non-small cell lung cancer. DNA for the CDR3: TGCAGTGCCACCCTCGGACTAACGGGAATCGAAGATACGCAGTATTTT. This translates into CSATLGLTGIEDTQYF.